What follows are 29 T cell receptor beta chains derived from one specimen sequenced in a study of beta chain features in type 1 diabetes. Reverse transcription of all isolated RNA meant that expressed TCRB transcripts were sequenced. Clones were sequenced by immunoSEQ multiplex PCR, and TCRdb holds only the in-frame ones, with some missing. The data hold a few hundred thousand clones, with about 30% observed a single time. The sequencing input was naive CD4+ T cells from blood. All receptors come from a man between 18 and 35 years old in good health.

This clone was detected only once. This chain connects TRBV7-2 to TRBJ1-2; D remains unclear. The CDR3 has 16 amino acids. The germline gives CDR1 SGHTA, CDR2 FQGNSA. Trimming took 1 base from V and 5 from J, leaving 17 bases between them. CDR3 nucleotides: TGTGCCAGCAGCTTAGGCCCCGCAGGAACGACTTATGGCTACACCTTC. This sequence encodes CASSLGPAGTTYGYTF.

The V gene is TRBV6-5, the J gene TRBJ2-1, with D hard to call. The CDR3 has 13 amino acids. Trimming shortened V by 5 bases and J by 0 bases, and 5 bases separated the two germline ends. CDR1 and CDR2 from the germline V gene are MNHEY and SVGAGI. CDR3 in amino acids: CASSSLSYNEQFF. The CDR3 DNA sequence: TGTGCCAGCAGTAGCCTCTCCTACAATGAGCAGTTCTTC.

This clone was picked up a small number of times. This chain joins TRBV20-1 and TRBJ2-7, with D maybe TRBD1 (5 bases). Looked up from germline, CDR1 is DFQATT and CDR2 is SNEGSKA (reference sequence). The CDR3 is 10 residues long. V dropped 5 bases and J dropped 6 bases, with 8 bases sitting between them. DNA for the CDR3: TGCAGTGCTTACAGGTTCGAGCAGTACTTC. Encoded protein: CSAYRFEQYF.

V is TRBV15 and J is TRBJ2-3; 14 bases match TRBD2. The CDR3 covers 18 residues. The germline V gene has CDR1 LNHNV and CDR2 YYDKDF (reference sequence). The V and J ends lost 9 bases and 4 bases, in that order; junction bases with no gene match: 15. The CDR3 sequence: CATRTGTSGSGGPDTQYF. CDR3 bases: TGTGCCACGCGTACGGGGACTAGCGGGAGCGGGGGCCCAGATACGCAGTATTTT.

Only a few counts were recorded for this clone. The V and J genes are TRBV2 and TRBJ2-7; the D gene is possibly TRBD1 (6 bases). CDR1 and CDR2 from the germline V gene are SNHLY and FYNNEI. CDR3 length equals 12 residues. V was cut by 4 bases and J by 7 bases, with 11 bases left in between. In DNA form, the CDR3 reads TGTGCCAGCAGTGCCCAGGGGCGAGAGCAGTACTTC. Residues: CASSAQGREQYF. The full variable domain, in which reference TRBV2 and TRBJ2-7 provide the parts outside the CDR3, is EPEVTQTPSHQVTQMGQEVILRCVPISNHLYFYWYRQILGQKVEFLVSFYNNEISEKSEIFDDQFSVERPDGSNFTLKIRSTKLEDSAMYFCASSAQGREQYFGPGTRLTVT.

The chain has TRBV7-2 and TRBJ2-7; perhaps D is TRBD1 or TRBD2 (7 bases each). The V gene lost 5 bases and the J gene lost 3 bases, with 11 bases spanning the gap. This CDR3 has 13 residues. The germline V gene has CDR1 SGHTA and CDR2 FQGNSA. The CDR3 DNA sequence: TGTGCCAGCAGCCCCAGGGGGGGCTACGAGCAGTACTTC. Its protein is CASSPRGGYEQYF.

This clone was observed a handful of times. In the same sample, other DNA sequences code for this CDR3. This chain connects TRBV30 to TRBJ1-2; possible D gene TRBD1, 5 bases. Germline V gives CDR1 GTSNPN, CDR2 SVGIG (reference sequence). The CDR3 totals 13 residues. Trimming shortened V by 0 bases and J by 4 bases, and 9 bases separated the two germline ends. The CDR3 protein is CAWSVGAVYGYTF. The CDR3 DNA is TGTGCCTGGAGTGTTGGGGCAGTCTATGGCTACACCTTC.

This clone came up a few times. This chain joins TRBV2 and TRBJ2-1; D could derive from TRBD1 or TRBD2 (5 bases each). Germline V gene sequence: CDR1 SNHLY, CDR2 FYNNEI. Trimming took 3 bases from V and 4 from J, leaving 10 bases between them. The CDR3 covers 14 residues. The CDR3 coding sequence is TGTGCCAGCAGTGACGAGGGGCTTTACAATGAGCAGTTCTTC. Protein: CASSDEGLYNEQFF.

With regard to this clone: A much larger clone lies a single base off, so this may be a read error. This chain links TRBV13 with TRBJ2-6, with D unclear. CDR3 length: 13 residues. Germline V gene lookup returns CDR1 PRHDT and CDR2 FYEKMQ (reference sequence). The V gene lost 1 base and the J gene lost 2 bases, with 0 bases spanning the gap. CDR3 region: CASSLAGANVLTF. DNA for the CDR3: TGTGCCAGCAGCTTAGCTGGGGCCAACGTCCTGACTTTC.

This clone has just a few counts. The CDR3 coding sequence is TGTGCCAGCAGTTACGACCACTCTCTCGGGAGCGAGCAGTACTTC. This sequence encodes CASSYDHSLGSEQYF. The chain uses TRBV6-5 and TRBJ2-7; D might be TRBD2 (6 bases). Trimming removed 2 bases at V and 6 bases at J, with 17 bases between. The CDR3 runs to 15 residues. Germline CDR1 is MNHEY and CDR2 is SVGAGI.

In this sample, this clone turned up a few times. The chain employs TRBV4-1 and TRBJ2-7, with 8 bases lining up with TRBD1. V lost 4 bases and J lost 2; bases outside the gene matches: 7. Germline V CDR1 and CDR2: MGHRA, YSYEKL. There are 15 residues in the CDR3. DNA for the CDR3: TGCGCCAGCAGCCCTGCAGGGGGCCGCACCTACGAGCAGTACTTC. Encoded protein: CASSPAGGRTYEQYF.

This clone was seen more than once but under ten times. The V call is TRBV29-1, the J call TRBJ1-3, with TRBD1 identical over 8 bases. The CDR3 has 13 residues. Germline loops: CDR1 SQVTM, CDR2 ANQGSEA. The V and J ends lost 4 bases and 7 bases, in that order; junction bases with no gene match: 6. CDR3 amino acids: CSVATRGLNTIYF. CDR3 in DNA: TGCAGCGTTGCGACCAGGGGGCTGAACACCATATATTTT. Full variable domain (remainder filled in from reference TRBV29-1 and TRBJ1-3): SAVISQKPSRDICQRGTSLTIQCQVDSQVTMMFWYRQQPGQSLTLIATANQGSEATYESGFVIDKFPISRPNLTFSTLTVSNMSPEDSSIYLCSVATRGLNTIYFGEGSWLTVV.

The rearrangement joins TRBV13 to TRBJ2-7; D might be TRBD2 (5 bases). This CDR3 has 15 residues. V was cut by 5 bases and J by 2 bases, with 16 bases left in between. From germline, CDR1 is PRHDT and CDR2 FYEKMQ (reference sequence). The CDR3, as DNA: TGTGCCAGCAGCCTTGGGCCAGAGGGCACCTACGAGCAGTACTTC. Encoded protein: CASSLGPEGTYEQYF.

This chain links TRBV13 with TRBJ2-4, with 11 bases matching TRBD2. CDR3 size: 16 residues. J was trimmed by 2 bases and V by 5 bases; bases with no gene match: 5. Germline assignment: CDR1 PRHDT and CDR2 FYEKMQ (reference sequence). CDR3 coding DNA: TGTGCCAGCAGCAGAGGGACTAGCGGATCCAAAAACATTCAGTACTTC. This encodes CASSRGTSGSKNIQYF.

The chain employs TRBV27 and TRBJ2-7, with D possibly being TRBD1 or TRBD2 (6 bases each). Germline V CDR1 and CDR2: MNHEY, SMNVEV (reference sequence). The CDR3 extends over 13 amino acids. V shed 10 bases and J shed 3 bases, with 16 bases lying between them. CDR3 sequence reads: CATRPGASYEQYF. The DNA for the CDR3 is TGTGCCACTAGACCGGGGGCCAGCTACGAGCAGTACTTC.

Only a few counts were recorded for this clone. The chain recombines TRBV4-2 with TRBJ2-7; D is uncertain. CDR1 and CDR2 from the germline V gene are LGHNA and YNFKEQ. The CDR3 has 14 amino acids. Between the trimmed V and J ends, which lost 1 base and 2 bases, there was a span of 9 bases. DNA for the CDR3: TGTGCCAGCAGCCAAGGTGGCGATGCCTACGAGCAGTACTTC. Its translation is CASSQGGDAYEQYF.

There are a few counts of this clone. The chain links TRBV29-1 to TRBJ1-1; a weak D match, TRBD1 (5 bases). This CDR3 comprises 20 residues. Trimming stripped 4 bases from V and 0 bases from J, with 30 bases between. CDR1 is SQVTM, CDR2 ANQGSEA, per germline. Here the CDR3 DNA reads TGCAGCGTTGCCCCTACTGTTAACGAGGGGTTGAGGATAATGAACACTGAAGCTTTCTTT. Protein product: CSVAPTVNEGLRIMNTEAFF.

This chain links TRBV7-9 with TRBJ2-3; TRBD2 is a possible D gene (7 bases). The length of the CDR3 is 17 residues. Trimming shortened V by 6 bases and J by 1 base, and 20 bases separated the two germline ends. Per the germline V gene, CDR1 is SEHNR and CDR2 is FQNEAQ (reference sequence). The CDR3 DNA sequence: TGTGCCAGCAGTTCACCCGCGGGGGCAGGGCGCACAGATACGCAGTATTTT. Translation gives CASSSPAGAGRTDTQYF.

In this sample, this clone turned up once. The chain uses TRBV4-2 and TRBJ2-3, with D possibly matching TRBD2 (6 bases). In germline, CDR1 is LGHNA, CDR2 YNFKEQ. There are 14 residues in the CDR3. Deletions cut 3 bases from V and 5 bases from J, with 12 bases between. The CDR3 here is CASSHASGRDTQYF. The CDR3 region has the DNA TGTGCCAGCAGCCACGCCTCCGGGAGAGATACGCAGTATTTT.

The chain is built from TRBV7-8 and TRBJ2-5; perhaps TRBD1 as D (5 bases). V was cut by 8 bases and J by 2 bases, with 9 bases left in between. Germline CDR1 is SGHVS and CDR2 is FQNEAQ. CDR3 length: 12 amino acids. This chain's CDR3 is CASFRQQETQYF. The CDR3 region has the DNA TGTGCCAGCTTCCGACAGCAAGAGACCCAGTACTTC.

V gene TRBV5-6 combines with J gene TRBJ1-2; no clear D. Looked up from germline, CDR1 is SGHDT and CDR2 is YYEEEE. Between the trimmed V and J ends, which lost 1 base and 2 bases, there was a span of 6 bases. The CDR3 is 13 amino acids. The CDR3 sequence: CASSLRPNYGYTF. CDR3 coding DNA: TGTGCCAGCAGCTTGAGACCGAACTATGGCTACACCTTC.

The CDR3 DNA is TGTGCCACCAGCAGAGATCCCCAGGGGGGCACCGGCAATCAGCCCCAGCATTTT. It codes for CATSRDPQGGTGNQPQHF. The chain recombines TRBV15 with TRBJ1-5, with 7 bases aligning to TRBD1. V was pared by 0 bases and J by 2 bases, with 10 bases of the junction left unmatched. The CDR3 is 18 residues long. Looked up from germline, CDR1 is LNHNV and CDR2 is YYDKDF (reference sequence).

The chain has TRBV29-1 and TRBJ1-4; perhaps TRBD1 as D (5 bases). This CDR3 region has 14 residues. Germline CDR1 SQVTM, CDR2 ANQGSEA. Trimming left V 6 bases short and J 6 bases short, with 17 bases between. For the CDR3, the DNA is TGCAGCGTCCTTAATTCGGGGCGCGATGAAAAACTGTTTTTT. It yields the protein CSVLNSGRDEKLFF.

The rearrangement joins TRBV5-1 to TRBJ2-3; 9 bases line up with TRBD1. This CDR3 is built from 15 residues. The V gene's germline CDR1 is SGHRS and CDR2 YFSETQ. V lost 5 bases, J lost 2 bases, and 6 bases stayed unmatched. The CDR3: CASRAGTGFTDTQYF. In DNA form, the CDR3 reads TGCGCCAGCAGGGCCGGGACAGGGTTCACAGATACGCAGTATTTT.

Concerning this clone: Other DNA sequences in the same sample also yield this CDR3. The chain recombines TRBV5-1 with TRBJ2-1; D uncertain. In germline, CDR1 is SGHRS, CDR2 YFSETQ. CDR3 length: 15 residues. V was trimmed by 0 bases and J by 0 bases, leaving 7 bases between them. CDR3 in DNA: TGCGCCAGCAGCTTGGTGCGGAGCTCCTACAATGAGCAGTTCTTC. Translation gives CASSLVRSSYNEQFF.

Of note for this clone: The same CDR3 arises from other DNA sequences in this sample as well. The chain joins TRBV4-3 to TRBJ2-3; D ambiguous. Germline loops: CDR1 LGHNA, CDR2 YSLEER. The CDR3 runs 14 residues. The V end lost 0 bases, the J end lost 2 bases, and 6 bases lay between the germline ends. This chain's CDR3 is CASSQDPFTDTQYF. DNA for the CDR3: TGCGCCAGCAGCCAAGATCCCTTCACAGATACGCAGTATTTT.

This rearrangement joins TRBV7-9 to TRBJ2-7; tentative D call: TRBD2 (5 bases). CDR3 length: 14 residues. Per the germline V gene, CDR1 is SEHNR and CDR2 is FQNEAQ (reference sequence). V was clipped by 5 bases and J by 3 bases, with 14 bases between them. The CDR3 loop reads CASSPVANNYEQYF. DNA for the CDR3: TGTGCCAGCAGCCCTGTAGCGAACAACTACGAGCAGTACTTC.

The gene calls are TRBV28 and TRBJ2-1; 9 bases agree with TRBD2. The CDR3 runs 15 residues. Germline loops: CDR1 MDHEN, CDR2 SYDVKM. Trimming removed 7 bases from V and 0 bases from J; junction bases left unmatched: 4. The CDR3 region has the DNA TGTGCCAGCACGATGACTAGCGGCTCCTACAATGAGCAGTTCTTC. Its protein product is CASTMTSGSYNEQFF.

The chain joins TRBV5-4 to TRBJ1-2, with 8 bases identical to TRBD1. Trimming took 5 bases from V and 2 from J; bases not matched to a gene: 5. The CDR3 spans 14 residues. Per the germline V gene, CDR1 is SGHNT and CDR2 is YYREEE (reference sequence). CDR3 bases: TGTGCCAGCAGAGCGGACAGGGCGAACTATGGCTACACCTTC. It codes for CASRADRANYGYTF.